This T cell receptor (beta chain) was recorded in a study of T cell clonotyping in hematopoietic cell transplantation. On the study more broadly: Pretransplant recipient samples were taken after cytoreduction. Overall study results and limits: Higher Inverse Simpson Index values in graft donor and pretransplant recipient predicted broader posttransplant TCR diversity. After transplant, recipient diversity fell while pathologically expanded clonotypes grew through day 180.

Clones were read by immunoSEQ multiplex PCR, and TCRdb kept only the in-frame ones, dropping some. The sample carries approximately 25,000 clones, around 84% recorded once. V shed 7 bases and J 2 bases; nucleotides not matched to a gene: 9. This CDR3 has 15 amino acids. CDR1 is MNHNS and CDR2 is SASEGT in the germline V gene. The sample's time point: recipient sample about 28 days before transplant, after cytoreduction. As to this clone: The target antigen is unknown.

This specimen consisted of peripheral blood mononuclear cells, obtained before stem cell transplant. This sequence joins TRBV6-1 and TRBJ2-7, with TRBD2 identical over 9 bases. The TCR originated in a woman in her sixties with acute myeloid leukemia. Some clones in this sample may be carry-over from other donors' samples. CDR3 sequence reads: CASITLTSGTYEQYF. As DNA, the CDR3 is TGTGCCAGCATAACGTTGACTAGCGGTACCTACGAGCAGTACTTC.